This TCR beta chain came from a study of blood T cells in healthy people across ages. General study findings and limits: Observed TCR beta diversity per million T cells went down as age went up. This fall followed a roughly linear course with age.

The authors ran a second PCR of about 7 to 11 cycles using a sample-barcoded 5' primer and a J-beta primer mix. Tags on each cDNA molecule came from a template-switch adaptor with 12 random nucleotides. No fewer than 3 million CDR3-containing paired-end reads came from each sample. A single record per CDR3 protein comes from TCRdb applying MiXCR to the 5' RACE reads. The table records hundreds of thousands of distinct CDR3 sequences, approximately 52% of them present only once. Notes on this clonotype: The antigen is undetermined.

Isolation of PBMCs gave at least 6 million cells per sample. Sequencing used blood. This TCR derives from a woman older than 75 in good health.

The CDR3 reads CASSSGQRGEQYF. Here the CDR3 DNA reads TGCGCCAGCAGCTCTGGACAGCGAGGCGAGCAGTACTTC. The V gene is TRBV5-1, the J gene TRBJ2-7, with D tentatively TRBD1 (6 bases). Between the trimmed V and J ends, which lost 3 bases and 6 bases, there was a span of 13 bases. CDR1 and CDR2 (germline): SGHRS, YFSETQ. The CDR3 has 13 residues.